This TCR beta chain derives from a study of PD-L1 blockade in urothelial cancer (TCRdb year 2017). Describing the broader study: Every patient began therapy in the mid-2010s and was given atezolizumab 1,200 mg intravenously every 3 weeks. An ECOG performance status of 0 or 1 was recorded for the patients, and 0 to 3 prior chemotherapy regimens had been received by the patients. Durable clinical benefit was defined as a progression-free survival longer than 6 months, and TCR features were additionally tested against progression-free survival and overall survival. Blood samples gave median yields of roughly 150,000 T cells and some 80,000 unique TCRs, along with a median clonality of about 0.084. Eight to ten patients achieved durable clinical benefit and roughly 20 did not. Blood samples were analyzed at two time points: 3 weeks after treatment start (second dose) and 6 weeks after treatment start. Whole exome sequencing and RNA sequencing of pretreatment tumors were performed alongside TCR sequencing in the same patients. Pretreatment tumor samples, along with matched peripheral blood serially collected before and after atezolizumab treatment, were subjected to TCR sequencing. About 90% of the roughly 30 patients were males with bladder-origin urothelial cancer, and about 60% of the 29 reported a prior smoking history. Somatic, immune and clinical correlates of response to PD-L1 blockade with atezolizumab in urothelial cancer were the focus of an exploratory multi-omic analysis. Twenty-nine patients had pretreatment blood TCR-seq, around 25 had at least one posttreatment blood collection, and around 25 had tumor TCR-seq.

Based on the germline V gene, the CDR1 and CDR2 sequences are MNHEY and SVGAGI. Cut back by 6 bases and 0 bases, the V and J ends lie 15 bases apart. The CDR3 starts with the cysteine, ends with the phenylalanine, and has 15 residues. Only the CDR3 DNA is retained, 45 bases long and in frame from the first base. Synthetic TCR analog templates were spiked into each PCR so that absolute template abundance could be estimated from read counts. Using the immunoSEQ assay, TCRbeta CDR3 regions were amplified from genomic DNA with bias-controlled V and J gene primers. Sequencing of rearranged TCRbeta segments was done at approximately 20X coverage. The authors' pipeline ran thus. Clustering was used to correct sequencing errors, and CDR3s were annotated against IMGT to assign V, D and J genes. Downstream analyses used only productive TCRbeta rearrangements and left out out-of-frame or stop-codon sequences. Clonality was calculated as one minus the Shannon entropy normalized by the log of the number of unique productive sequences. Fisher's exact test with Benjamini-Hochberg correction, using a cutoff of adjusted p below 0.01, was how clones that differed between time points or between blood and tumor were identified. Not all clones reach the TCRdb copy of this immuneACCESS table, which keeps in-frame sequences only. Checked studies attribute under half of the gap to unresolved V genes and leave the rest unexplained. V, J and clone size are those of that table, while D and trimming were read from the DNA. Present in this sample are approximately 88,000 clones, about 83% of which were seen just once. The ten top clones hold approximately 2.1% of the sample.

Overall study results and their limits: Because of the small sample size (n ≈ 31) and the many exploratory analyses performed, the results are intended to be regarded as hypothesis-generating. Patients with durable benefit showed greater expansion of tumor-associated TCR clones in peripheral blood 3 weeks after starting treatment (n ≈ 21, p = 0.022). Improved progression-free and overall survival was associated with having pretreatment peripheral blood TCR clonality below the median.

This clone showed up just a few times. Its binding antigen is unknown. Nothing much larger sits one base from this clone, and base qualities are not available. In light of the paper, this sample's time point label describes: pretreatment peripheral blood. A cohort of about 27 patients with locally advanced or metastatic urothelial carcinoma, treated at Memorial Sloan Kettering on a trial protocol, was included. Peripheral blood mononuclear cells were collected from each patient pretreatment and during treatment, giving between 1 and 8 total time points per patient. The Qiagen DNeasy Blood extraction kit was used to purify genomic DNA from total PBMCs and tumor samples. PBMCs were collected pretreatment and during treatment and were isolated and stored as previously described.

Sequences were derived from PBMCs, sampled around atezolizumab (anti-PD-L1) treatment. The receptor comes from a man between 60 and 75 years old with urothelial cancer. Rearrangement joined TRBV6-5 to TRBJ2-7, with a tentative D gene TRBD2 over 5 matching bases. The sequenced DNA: TGTGCCAGCAGACCTCCTCTAGCTAGCTCCTACGAGCAGTACTTC. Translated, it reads CASRPPLASSYEQYF.